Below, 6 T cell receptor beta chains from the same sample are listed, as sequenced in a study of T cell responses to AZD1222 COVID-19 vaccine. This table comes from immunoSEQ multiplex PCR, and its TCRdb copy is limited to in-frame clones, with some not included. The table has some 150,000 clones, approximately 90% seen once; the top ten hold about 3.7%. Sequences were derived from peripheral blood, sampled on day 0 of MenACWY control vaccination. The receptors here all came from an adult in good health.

As DNA, the CDR3 is TGTGCCAGCAGCCCCCGGGGCGGCACTGAAGCTTTCTTT. Encoded protein: CASSPRGGTEAFF. This sequence joins TRBV3-1 (or the pseudogene TRBV3-2) and TRBJ1-1; perhaps TRBD1 as D (5 bases). Trimming took off 4 bases at V and 4 bases at J, with 10 bases between the two ends. The CDR3 covers 13 residues. The V gene's germline CDR1 is LGHDT and CDR2 YNNKEL (reference sequence).

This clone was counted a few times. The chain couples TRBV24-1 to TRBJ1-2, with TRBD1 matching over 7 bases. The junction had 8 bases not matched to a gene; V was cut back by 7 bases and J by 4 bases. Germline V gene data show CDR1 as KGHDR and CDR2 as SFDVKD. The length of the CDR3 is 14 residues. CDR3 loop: CATSRDSVAYGYTF. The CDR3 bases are TGTGCCACCAGCCGGGACAGTGTAGCCTATGGCTACACCTTC.

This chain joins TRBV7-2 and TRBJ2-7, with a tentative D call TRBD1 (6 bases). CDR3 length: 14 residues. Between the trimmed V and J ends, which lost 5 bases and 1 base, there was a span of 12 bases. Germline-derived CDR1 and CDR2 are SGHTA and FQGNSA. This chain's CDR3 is CASSPGGRSYEQYF. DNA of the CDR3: TGTGCCAGCAGCCCTGGGGGCCGGTCCTACGAGCAGTACTTC.

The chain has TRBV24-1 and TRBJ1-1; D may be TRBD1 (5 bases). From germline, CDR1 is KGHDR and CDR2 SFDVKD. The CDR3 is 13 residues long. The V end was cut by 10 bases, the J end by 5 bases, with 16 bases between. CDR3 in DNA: TGTGCCACAGAAGACAGACTAGAGACTGAAGCTTTCTTT. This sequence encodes CATEDRLETEAFF.

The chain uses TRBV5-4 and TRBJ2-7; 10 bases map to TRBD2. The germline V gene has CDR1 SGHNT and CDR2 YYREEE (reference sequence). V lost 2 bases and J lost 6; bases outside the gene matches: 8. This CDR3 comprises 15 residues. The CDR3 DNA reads TGTGCCAGCAGCTTAAAAGCGGGGGGGCTCTCCGAGCAGTACTTC. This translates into CASSLKAGGLSEQYF. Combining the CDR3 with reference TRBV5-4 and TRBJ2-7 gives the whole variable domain ETGVTQSPTHLIKTRGQQVTLRCSSQSGHNTVSWYQQALGQGPQFIFQYYREEENGRGNFPPRFSGLQFPNYSSELNVNALELDDSALYLCASSLKAGGLSEQYFGPGTRLTVT.

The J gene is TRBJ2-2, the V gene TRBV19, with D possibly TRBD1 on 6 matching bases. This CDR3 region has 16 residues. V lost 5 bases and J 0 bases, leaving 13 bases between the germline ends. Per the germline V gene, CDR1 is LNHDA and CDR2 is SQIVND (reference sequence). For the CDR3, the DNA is TGTGCCAGTAGTGTCTACAGGGCTCCGAACACCGGGGAGCTGTTTTTT. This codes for CASSVYRAPNTGELFF.